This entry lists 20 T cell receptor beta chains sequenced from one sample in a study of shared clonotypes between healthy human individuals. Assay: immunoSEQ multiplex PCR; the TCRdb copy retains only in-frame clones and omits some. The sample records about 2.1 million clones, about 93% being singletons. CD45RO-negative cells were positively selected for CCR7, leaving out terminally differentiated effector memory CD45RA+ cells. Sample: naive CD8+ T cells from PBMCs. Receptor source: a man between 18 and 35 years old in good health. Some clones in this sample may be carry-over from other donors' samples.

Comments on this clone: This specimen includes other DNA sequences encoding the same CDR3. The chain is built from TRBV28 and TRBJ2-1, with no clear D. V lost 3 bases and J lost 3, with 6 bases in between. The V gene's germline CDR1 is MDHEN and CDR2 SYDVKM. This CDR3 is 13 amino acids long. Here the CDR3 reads CASSFWLYNEQFF. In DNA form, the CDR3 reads TGTGCCAGCAGTTTTTGGCTCTACAATGAGCAGTTCTTC. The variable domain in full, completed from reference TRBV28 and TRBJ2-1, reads DVKVTQSSRYLVKRTGEKVFLECVQDMDHENMFWYRQDPGLGLRLIYFSYDVKMKEKGDIPEGYSVSREKKERFSLILESASTNQTSMYLCASSFWLYNEQFFGPGTRLTVL.

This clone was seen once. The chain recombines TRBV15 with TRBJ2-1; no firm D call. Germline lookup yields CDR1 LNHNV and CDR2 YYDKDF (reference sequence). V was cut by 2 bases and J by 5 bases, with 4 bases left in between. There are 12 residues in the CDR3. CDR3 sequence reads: CATSRPDNEQFF. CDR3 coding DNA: TGTGCCACCAGCAGACCCGACAATGAGCAGTTCTTC. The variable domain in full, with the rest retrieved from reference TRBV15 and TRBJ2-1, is DAMVIQNPRYQVTQFGKPVTLSCSQTLNHNVMYWYQQKSSQAPKLLFHYYDKDFNNEADTPDNFQSRRPNTSFCFLDIRSPGLGDTAMYLCATSRPDNEQFFGPGTRLTVL.

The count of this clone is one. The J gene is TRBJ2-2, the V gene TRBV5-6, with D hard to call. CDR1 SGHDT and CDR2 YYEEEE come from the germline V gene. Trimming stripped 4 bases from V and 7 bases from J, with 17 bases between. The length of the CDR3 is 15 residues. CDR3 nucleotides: TGTGCCAGCAGCCTGGGGTCGCAGTGGGACGGGGAGCTGTTTTTT. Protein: CASSLGSQWDGELFF.

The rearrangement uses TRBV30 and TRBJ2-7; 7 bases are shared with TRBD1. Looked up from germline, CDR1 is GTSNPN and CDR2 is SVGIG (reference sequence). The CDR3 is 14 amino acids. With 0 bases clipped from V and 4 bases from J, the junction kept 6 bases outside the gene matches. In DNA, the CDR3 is TGTGCCTGGAGTGTGGGCAGGGGGTTGTACGAGCAGTACTTC. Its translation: CAWSVGRGLYEQYF.

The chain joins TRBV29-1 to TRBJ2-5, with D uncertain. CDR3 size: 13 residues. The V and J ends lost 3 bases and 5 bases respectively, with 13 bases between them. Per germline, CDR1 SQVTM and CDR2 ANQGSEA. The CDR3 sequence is CSVEPARTETQYF. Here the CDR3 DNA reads TGCAGCGTTGAGCCAGCCAGAACGGAGACCCAGTACTTC. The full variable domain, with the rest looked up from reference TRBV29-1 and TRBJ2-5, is SAVISQKPSRDICQRGTSLTIQCQVDSQVTMMFWYRQQPGQSLTLIATANQGSEATYESGFVIDKFPISRPNLTFSTLTVSNMSPEDSSIYLCSVEPARTETQYFGPGTRLLVL.

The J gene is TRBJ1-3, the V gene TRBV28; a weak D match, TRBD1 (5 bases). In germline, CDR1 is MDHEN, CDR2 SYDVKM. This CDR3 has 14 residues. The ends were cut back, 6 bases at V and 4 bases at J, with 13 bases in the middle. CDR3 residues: CASSSPGSGNTIYF. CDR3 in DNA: TGTGCCAGCAGCTCCCCAGGGTCGGGAAACACCATATATTTT.

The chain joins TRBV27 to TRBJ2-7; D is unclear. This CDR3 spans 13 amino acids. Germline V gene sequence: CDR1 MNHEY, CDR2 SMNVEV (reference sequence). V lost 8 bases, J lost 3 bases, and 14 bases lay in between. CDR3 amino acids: CASASQNFYEQYF. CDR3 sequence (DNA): TGTGCCAGCGCCTCACAGAACTTCTACGAGCAGTACTTC.

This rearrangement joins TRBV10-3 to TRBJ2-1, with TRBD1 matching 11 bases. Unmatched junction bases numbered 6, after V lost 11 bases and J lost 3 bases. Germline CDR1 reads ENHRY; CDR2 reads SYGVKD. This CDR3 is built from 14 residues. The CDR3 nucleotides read TGTGCCGCGACCGGGACAGGGGGCTACAATGAGCAGTTCTTC. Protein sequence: CAATGTGGYNEQFF.

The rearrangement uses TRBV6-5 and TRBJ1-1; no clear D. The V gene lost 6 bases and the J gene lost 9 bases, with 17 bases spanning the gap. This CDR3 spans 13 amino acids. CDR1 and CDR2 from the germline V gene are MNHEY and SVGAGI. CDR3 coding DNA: TGTGCCAGCAGAATCTACAAGGAGGATCAAGCTTTCTTT. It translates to CASRIYKEDQAFF.

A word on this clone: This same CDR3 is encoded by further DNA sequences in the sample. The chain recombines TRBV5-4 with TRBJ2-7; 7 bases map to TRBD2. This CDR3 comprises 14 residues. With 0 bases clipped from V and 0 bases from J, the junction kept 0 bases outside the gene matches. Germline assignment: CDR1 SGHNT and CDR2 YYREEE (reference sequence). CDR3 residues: CASSLGTSSYEQYF. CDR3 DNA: TGTGCCAGCAGCTTGGGGACTAGCTCCTACGAGCAGTACTTC. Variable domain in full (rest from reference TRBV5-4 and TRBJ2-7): ETGVTQSPTHLIKTRGQQVTLRCSSQSGHNTVSWYQQALGQGPQFIFQYYREEENGRGNFPPRFSGLQFPNYSSELNVNALELDDSALYLCASSLGTSSYEQYFGPGTRLTVT.

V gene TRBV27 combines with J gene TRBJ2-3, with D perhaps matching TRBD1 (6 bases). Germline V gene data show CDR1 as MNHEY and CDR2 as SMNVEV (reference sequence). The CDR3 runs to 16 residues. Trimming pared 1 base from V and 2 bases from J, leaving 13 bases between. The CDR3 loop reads CASSLLGAQHTDTQYF. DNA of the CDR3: TGTGCCAGCAGTTTATTGGGGGCGCAGCACACAGATACGCAGTATTTT.

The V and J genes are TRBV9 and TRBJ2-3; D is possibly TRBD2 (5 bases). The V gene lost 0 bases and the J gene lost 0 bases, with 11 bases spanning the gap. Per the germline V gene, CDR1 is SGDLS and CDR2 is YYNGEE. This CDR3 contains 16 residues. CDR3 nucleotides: TGTGCCAGCAGCGTAGAAAGAGGGAAGAGCACAGATACGCAGTATTTT. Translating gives CASSVERGKSTDTQYF.

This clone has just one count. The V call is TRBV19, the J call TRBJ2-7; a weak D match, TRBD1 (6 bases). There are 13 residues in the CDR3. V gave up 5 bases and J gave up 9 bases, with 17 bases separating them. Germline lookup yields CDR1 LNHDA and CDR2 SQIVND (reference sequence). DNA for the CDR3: TGTGCCAGTAGTTTCGGGGCAGGGGTAGCGCAGTACTTC. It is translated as CASSFGAGVAQYF.

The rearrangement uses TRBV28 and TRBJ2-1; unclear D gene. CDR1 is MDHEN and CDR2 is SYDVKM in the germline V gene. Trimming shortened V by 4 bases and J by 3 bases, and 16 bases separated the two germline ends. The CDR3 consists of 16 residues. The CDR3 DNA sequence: TGTGCCAGCAGTTCCACCCCAGCTACTTTCTACAATGAGCAGTTCTTC. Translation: CASSSTPATFYNEQFF.

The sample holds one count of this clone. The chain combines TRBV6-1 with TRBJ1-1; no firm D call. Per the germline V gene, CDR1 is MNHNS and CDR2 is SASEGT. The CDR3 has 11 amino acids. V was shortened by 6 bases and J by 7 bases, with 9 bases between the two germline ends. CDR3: CASRQSREAFF. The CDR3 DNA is TGTGCCAGCAGACAATCACGTGAAGCTTTCTTT.

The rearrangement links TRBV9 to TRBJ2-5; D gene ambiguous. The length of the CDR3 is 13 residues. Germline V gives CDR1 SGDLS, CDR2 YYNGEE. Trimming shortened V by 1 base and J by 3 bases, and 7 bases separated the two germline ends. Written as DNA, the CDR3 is TGTGCCAGCAGCGTATATGGGGAAGAGACCCAGTACTTC. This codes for CASSVYGEETQYF.

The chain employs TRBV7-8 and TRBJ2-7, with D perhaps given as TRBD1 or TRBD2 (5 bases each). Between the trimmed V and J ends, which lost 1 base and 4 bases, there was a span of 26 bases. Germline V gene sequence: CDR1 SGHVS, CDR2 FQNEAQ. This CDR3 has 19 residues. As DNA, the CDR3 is TGTGCCAGCAGCTTAGTTGGCCAGGGACCCATTCTTCCTCTGTACGAGCAGTACTTC. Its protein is CASSLVGQGPILPLYEQYF. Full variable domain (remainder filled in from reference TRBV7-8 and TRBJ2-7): GAGVSQSPRYKVAKRGQDVALRCDPISGHVSLFWYQQALGQGPEFLTYFQNEAQLDKSGLPSDRFFAERPEGSVSTLKIQRTQQEDSAVYLCASSLVGQGPILPLYEQYFGPGTRLTVT.

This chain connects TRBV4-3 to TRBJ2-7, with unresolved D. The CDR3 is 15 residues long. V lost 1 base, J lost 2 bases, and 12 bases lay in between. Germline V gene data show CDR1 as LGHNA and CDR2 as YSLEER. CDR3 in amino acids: CASSQGSPPAYEQYF. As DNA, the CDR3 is TGCGCCAGCAGCCAAGGGTCTCCTCCAGCCTACGAGCAGTACTTC.

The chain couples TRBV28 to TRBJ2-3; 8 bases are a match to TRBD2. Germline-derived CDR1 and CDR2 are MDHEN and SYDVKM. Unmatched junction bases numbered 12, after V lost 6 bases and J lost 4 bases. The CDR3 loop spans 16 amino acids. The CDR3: CASSGRALKNADTQYF. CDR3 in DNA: TGTGCCAGCAGCGGGAGGGCCCTCAAGAACGCAGATACGCAGTATTTT.

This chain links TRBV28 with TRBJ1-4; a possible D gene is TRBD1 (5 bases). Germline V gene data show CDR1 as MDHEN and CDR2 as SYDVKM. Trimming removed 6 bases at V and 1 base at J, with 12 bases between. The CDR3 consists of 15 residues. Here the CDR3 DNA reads TGTGCCAGCAGCGGATTGGGGGGAACTAATGAAAAACTGTTTTTT. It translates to CASSGLGGTNEKLFF.